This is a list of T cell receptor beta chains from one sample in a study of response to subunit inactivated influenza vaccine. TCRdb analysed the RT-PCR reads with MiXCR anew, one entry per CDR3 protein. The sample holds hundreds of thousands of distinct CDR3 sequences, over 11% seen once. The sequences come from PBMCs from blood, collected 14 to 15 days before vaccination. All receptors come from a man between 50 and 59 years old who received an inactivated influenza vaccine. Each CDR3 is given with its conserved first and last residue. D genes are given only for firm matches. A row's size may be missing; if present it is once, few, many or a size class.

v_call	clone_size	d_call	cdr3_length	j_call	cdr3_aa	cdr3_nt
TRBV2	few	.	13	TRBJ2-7	CASTPGLSYEQYF	TGTGCCAGCACCCCGGGGCTCTCCTACGAGCAGTACTTC
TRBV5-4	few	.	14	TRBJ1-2	CASSFKAGHYGYTF	TGTGCCAGCAGCTTTAAGGCTGGGCACTATGGCTACACCTTC
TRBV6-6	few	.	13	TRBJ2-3	CASRTGATDTQYF	TGTGCCAGCAGAACCGGGGCCACAGATACGCAGTATTTT
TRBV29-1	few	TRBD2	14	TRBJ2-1	CSVTGGSGRGEQFF	TGCAGCGTTACGGGTGGGAGCGGGAGAGGTGAGCAGTTCTTC
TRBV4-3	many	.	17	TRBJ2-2	CASSRAWTVPNTGELFF	TGCGCCAGCAGCCGCGCATGGACAGTTCCGAACACCGGGGAGCTGTTTTTT
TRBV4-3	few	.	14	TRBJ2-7	CASSQDDQSYEQYF	TGCGCCAGCAGCCAAGACGACCAGAGCTACGAGCAGTACTTC
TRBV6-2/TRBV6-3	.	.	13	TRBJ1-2	CASAAVTWGRNNF	TGTGCCAGCGCAGCAGTTACATGGGGTCGGAACAACTTC
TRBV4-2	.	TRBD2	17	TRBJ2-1	CASSQGGSGAEYNEQFF	TGTGCCAGCAGCCAAGGGGGTAGCGGGGCAGAATACAATGAGCAGTTCTTC
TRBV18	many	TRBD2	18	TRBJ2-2	CATPPTGTSGANTGELFF	TGTGCCACCCCACCTACTGGGACTAGCGGAGCGAACACCGGGGAGCTGTTTTTT
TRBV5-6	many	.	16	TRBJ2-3	CASSWETGSRADTQYF	TGTGCCAGCAGCTGGGAGACAGGTTCGCGGGCAGATACGCAGTATTTT
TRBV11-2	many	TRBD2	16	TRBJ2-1	CASSLTGTSGYNEQFF	TGTGCCAGCAGCCTCACCGGGACTAGCGGATACAATGAGCAGTTCTTC
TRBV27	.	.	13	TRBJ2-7	CASSSGLSSRQYF	TGTGCCAGCAGTTCGGGACTCTCATCTAGGCAGTACTTC
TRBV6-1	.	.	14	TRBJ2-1	CASSDDGIYNEQFF	TGTGCCAGCAGTGACGACGGGATATACAATGAGCAGTTCTTC
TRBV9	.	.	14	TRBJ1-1	CASSSIRVNTEAFF	TGTGCCAGCAGCTCAATCAGGGTGAACACTGAAGCTTTCTTT
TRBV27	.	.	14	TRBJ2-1	CASSLRGGVNEQFF	TGTGCCAGCAGTTTACGGGGTGGCGTGAATGAGCAGTTCTTC
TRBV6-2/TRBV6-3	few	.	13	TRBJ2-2	CASGKLNTGELFF	TGTGCCAGCGGTAAATTGAACACCGGGGAGCTGTTTTTT
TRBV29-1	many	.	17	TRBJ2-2	CSVGPKGSAANTGELFF	TGCAGCGTTGGACCCAAGGGGAGCGCGGCGAACACCGGGGAGCTGTTTTTT
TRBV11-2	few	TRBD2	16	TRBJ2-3	CASSSQTSGSTDTQYF	TGTGCCAGCAGCTCTCAGACTAGCGGGAGCACAGATACGCAGTATTTT
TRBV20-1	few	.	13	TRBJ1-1	CSARWGLNTEAFF	TGCAGTGCTAGGTGGGGACTAAACACTGAAGCTTTCTTT
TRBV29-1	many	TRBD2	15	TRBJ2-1	CSVELAGGPYNEQFF	TGCAGCGTTGAACTAGCGGGAGGGCCGTACAATGAGCAGTTCTTC
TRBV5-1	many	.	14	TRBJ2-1	CASSLSRAYNEQFF	TGCGCCAGCAGCTTGAGCAGGGCCTACAATGAGCAGTTCTTC
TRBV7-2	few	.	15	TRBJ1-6	CASSLGGTYNSPLHF	TGTGCCAGCAGCTTAGGAGGGACGTATAATTCACCCCTCCACTTT
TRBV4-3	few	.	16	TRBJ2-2	CASSQDPQGPTGELFF	TGCGCCAGCAGCCAAGATCCTCAGGGGCCTACCGGGGAGCTGTTTTTT
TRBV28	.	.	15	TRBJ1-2	CASSLYRTTNYGYTF	TGTGCCAGCAGTCTGTACAGGACAACTAACTATGGCTACACCTTC
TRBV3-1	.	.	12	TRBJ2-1	CASSRSYSEQFF	TGTGCCAGCAGTCGCTCCTACAGTGAGCAGTTCTTC
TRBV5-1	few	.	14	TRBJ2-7	CASGPRAGSYEQYF	TGCGCCAGCGGCCCCCGGGCAGGCTCCTACGAGCAGTACTTC
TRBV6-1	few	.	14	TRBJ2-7	CASSQPDRAYEQYF	TGTGCCAGCAGTCAACCGGACAGAGCCTACGAGCAGTACTTC
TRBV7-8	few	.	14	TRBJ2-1	CASSFTGLNNEQFF	TGTGCCAGCAGCTTTACTGGACTCAACAATGAGCAGTTCTTC
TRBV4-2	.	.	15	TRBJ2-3	CASSQGRGNTDTQYF	TGTGCCAGCAGCCAAGGAAGGGGGAACACAGATACGCAGTATTTT
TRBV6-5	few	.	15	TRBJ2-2	CASSYSGSGAGELFF	TGTGCCAGCAGTTACTCGGGTTCTGGCGCCGGGGAGCTGTTTTTT
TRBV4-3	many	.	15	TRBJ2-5	CASSQAWGPQETQYF	TGCGCCAGCAGCCAAGCGTGGGGGCCCCAAGAGACCCAGTACTTC
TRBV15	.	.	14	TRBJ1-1	CASSPPTGNTEAFF	TGTGCCTCCAGCCCCCCGACGGGTAACACTGAAGCTTTCTTT
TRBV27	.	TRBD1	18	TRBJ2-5	CASSLSWPGQGAGETQYF	TGTGCCAGCAGTTTATCATGGCCGGGACAGGGGGCCGGGGAGACCCAGTACTTC
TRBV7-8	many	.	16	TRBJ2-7	CASSEHAAGIPLEQYF	TGTGCCAGCAGCGAACACGCCGCGGGGATCCCACTAGAGCAGTACTTC
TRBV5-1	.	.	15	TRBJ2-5	CASSLGTVSLETQYF	TGCGCCAGCAGCTTGGGGACAGTTTCACTAGAGACCCAGTACTTC
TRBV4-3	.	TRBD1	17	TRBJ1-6	CASSQAPTGGRNSPLHF	TGCGCCAGCAGCCAAGCCCCGACAGGGGGCCGTAATTCACCCCTCCACTTT
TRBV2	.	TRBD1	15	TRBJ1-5	CASSQDRLPNQPQHF	TGTGCCAGCAGTCAGGACAGGCTACCCAATCAGCCCCAGCATTTT
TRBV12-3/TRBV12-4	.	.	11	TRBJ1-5	CASRGGPPQHF	TGTGCCAGCAGGGGGGGGCCGCCCCAGCATTTT
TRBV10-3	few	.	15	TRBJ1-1	CAISAGGLGDTEAFF	TGTGCCATCAGTGCTGGGGGCTTGGGGGACACTGAAGCTTTCTTT
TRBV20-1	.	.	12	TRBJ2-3	CSARVPPDTQYF	TGCAGTGCTAGAGTCCCTCCAGATACGCAGTATTTT
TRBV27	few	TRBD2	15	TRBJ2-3	CASSFRAGGVDTQYF	TGTGCCAGCAGTTTTCGAGCGGGGGGGGTAGATACGCAGTATTTT
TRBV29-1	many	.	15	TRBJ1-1	CSVHLRFTANTEAFF	TGCAGCGTTCACTTGCGTTTTACAGCGAACACTGAAGCTTTCTTT
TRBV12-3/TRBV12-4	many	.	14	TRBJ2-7	CASSPTGSSYEQYF	TGTGCCAGCAGCCCGACGGGTAGCTCCTACGAGCAGTACTTC
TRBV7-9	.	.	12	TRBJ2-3	CASSPAPDTQYF	TGTGCCAGCAGCCCAGCCCCAGATACGCAGTATTTT
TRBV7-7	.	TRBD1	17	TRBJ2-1	CASSLAGTESSYNEQFF	TGTGCTAGCAGCTTAGCCGGGACAGAGAGCTCCTACAATGAGCAGTTCTTC
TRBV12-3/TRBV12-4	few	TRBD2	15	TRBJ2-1	CASSFRTSGNNEQFF	TGTGCCAGCAGTTTCAGGACTAGCGGCAACAATGAGCAGTTCTTC
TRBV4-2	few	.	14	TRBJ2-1	CASSQDIRSAEQFF	TGTGCCAGCAGCCAAGATATCCGTTCAGCTGAGCAGTTCTTC
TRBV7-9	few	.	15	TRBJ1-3	CASRRTVAPGNTIYF	TGTGCCAGCAGGAGGACAGTTGCACCTGGAAACACCATATATTTT
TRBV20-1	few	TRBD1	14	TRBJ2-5	CSARGAAGGETQYF	TGCAGTGCTAGAGGGGCGGCAGGGGGTGAGACCCAGTACTTC
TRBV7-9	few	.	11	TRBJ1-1	CASSLAGDGRF	TGTGCCAGCAGCTTAGCGGGGGACGGAAGATTT
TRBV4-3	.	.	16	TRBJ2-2	CASSQGNYPTPGELFF	TGCGCCAGCAGCCAAGGGAACTACCCCACCCCCGGGGAGCTGTTTTTT
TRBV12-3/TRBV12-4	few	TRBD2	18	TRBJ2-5	CASTTGLAGGKYQETQYF	TGTGCCAGCACCACAGGACTAGCGGGAGGAAAATACCAAGAGACCCAGTACTTC
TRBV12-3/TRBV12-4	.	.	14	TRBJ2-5	CASSLGQGWETQYF	TGTGCCAGCAGTTTAGGGCAGGGATGGGAGACCCAGTACTTC
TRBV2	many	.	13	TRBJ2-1	CASSEGSYNEQFF	TGTGCCAGCAGTGAGGGCAGCTACAATGAGCAGTTCTTC
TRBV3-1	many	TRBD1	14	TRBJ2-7	CASSRGTGGYEQYF	TGTGCCAGCAGCCGAGGGACAGGGGGCTACGAGCAGTACTTC
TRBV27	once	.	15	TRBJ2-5	CASRRVAMPQETQYF	TGTGCCAGCAGGAGGGTAGCGATGCCTCAAGAGACCCAGTACTTC
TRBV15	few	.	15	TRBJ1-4	CATSRAGARNEKLFF	TGTGCCACCAGCAGAGCCGGGGCCCGTAATGAAAAACTGTTTTTT
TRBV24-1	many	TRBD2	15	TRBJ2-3	CATSLAGSSTDTQYF	TGTGCCACCAGTTTAGCGGGATCTAGCACAGATACGCAGTATTTT
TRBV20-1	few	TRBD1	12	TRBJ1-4	CSAGQGSEKLFF	TGCAGTGCTGGACAGGGGAGTGAAAAACTGTTTTTT